A selection of T cell receptor beta chains follows, all from one sample in a study of technical replicates of blood from several donors. Using immunoSEQ multiplex PCR, the repertoire was profiled, and TCRdb retains in-frame clones only, with some absent. The sample holds more than 65,000 clones; roughly 94% are singletons and the top ten take over 0.2%. The sequencing sample was made of T cells isolated from PBMCs. Receptor source: a human donor in good health. CDR3s include the opening cysteine and the closing phenylalanine or tryptophan.

v_call | cdr3_aa
TRBV2 | CASNRQGQGNEKLFF
TRBV6-5 | CASSYTPGQGSGYTF
TRBV4-1 | CASSQGGDQPQHF
TRBV30 | CAWSYQNIQYF
TRBV4-1 | CASSQGVRASGNTIYF
TRBV28 | CASSSDSLNTEAFF
TRBV7-9 | CASSRLQGGNSPLHF
TRBV19 | CASSVPTGITTEAFF
TRBV6-6 | CASSYSTRLAKNEQFF
TRBV11-1 | CASSSRGSYGYTF
TRBV15 | CATSRDRDTFNQPQHF
TRBV6-6 | CASRLRRDPGTDTQYF
TRBV28 | CASNRQEMNTEAFF
TRBV5-4 | CASSFTTGTGNTIYF
TRBV11-2 | CASSLDSHNWPTGSEQYF
TRBV7-8 | CASSPIAAPDGETQYF
TRBV5-1 | CASNLAGVSVEQFF